This T cell receptor (beta chain) was sequenced for a study of spatial heterogeneity in lung cancer. Looked up from germline, CDR1 is GTSNPN and CDR2 is SVGIG (reference sequence). The CDR3 contains 12 residues. With 2 bases removed from V and 2 bases from J, the gap between germline ends came to 5 bases. This clonotype has just a few counts. Time point reported: blood at routine non-recurrence follow-up after resection. Whole RNA came from tumor, nontumor lung or frozen PBMC and was sequenced without being sorted. Individually, TCR cDNA molecules were each labelled with a unique molecular identifier. Each CDR3 protein gets one entry after TCRdb re-called the 5' RACE reads with MiXCR. The repertoire holds about 43,000 distinct CDR3 sequences, with approximately 22% as singletons.

The starting material was PBMCs, obtained at follow-up. The chain carries TRBV30 and TRBJ2-3; D gene unclear. This receptor was taken from a female donor with early-stage non-small cell lung cancer. In DNA form, the CDR3 reads TGTGCCTGGAGTCCTTCCACAGATACGCAGTATTTT. Amino acid sequence: CAWSPSTDTQYF.